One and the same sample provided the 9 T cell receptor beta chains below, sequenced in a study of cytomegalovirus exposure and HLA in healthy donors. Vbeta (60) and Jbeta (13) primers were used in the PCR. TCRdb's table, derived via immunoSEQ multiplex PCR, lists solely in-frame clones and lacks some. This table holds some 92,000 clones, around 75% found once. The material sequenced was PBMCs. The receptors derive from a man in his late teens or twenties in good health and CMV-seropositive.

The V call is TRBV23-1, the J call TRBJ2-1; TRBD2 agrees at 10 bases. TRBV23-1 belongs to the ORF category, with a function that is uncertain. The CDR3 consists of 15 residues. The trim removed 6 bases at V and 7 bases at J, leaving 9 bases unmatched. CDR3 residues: CASSTGLANQNEQFF. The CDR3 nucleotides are TGCGCCAGCAGCACGGGACTAGCGAACCAAAATGAGCAGTTCTTC.

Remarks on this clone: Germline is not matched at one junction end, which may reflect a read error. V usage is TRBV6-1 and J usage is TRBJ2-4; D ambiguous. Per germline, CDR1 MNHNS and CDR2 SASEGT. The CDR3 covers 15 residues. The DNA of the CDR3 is TGTGCCAGCAGAGAAGATGACACCATTAAAAACATTCAGTACTTC. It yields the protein CASREDDTIKNIQYF.

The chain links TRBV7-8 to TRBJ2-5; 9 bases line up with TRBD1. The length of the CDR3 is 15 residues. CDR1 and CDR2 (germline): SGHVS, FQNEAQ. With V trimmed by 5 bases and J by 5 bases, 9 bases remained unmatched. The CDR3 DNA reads TGTGCCAGCAGCCCCAGGGACAGGGCACCGGAGACCCAGTACTTC. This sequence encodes CASSPRDRAPETQYF.

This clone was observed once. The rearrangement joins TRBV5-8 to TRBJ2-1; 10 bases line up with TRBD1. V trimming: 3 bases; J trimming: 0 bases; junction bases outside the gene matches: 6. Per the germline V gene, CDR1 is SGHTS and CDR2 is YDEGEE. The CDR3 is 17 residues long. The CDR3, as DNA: TGTGCCAGCAGCTCGAGGACAGGGGGGATCTCCTACAATGAGCAGTTCTTC. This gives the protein CASSSRTGGISYNEQFF.

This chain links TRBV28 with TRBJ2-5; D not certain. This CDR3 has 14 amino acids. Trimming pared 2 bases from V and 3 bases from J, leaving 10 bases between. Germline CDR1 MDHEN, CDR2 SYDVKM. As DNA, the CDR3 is TGTGCCAGCAGTTTAGTTACACGGGAAGAGACCCAGTACTTC. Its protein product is CASSLVTREETQYF. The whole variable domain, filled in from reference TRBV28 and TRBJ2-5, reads DVKVTQSSRYLVKRTGEKVFLECVQDMDHENMFWYRQDPGLGLRLIYFSYDVKMKEKGDIPEGYSVSREKKERFSLILESASTNQTSMYLCASSLVTREETQYFGPGTRLLVL.

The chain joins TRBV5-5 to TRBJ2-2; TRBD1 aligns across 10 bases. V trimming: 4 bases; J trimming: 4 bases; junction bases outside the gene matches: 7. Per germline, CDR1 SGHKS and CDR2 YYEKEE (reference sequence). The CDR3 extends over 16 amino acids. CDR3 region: CASSKGQGVSTGELFF. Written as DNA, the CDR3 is TGTGCCAGCAGCAAAGGACAGGGGGTTAGCACCGGGGAGCTGTTTTTT.

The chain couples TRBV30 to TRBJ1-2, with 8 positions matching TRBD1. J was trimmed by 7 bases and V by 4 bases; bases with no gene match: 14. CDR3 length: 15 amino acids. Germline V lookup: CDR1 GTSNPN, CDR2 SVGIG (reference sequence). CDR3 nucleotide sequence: TGTGCCTGGACAGGGGGCTTTGCCCGACTAGGTGGCTACACCTTC. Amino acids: CAWTGGFARLGGYTF. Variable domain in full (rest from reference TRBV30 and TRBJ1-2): SQTIHQWPATLVQPVGSPLSLECTVEGTSNPNLYWYRQAAGRGLQLLFYSVGIGQISSEVPQNLSASRPQDRQFILSSKKLLLSDSGFYLCAWTGGFARLGGYTFGSGTRLTVV.

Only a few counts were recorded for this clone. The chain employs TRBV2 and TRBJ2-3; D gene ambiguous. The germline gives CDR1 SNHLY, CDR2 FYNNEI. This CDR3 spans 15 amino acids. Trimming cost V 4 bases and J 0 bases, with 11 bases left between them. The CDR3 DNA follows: TGTGCCAGCAGTGCATGGAGCGCTAGCACAGATACGCAGTATTTT. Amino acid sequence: CASSAWSASTDTQYF. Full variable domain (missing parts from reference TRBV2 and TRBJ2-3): EPEVTQTPSHQVTQMGQEVILRCVPISNHLYFYWYRQILGQKVEFLVSFYNNEISEKSEIFDDQFSVERPDGSNFTLKIRSTKLEDSAMYFCASSAWSASTDTQYFGPGTRLTVL.

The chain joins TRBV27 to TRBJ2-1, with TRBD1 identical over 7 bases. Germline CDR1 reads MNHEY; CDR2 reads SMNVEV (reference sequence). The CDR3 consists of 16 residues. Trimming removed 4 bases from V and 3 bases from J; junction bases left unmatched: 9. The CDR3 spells CASSSTRGLGYNEQFF. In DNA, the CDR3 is TGTGCCAGCAGTTCTACCAGGGGGTTGGGCTACAATGAGCAGTTCTTC.